The 3 T cell receptor beta chains listed next were all sequenced from one sample in a study of blood T cell repertoires in COVID-19 (dated by TCRdb to between 2020 and 2021). Library preparation was by the immunoSEQ multiplex PCR assay. The table comes from immuneACCESS by way of TCRdb, which keeps in-frame sequences with V and J called. Part of the clones is missing from these tables; in studies checked, under half for an unresolved V gene and the rest for unknown reasons. In this sample the table shows some 47,000 clones, around 86% of which occur a single time. The top ten clones comprise approximately 2% of the sample. Sequenced input: peripheral blood. Every receptor here comes from a woman aged 60 to 75 with acute or convalescent COVID-19.

This chain uses TRBV9 with TRBJ1-2; D not certain. This CDR3 spans 15 amino acids. Trimming removed 0 bases from V and 4 bases from J, with 13 bases in between. The V gene's germline CDR1 is SGDLS and CDR2 YYNGEE. The chain's CDR3 is CASSVAESVSYGYTF. In nucleotides, the CDR3 is TGTGCCAGCAGCGTAGCTGAGTCCGTAAGCTATGGCTACACCTTC.

A remark on this clone: Other DNA sequences from this sample encode an identical CDR3 as well. The V gene is TRBV10-2, the J gene TRBJ1-2; TRBD1 aligns across 10 bases. Germline CDR1 WSHSY, CDR2 SAAADI. Trimming at V came to 8 bases and at J to 5 bases, leaving 5 bases not matched to a gene. The CDR3 loop spans 13 amino acids. The CDR3 sequence is CASSGTGDYGYTF. CDR3 sequence (DNA): TGCGCCAGCTCCGGGACAGGGGATTATGGCTACACCTTC.

The chain couples TRBV30 to TRBJ1-3; 9 bases are a match to TRBD1. Germline CDR1 and CDR2: GTSNPN and SVGIG (reference sequence). The CDR3 contains 15 residues. With V trimmed by 2 bases and J by 4 bases, 6 bases remained unmatched. The CDR3 region has the DNA TGTGCCTGGAGTCGGACCGGGACAGGGGGAAACACCATATATTTT. It codes for CAWSRTGTGGNTIYF.